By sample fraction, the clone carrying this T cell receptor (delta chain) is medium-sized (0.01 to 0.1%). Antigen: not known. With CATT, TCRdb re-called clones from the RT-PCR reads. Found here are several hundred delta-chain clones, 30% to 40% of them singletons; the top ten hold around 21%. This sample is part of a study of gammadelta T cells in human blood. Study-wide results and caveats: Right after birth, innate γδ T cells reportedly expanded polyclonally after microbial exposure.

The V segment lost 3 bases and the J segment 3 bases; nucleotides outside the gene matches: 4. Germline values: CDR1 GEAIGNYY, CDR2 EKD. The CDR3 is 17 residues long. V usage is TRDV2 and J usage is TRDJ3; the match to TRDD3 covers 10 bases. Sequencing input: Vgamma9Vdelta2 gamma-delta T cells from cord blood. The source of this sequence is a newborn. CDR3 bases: TGTGCCTGTGACGTACTGGGGGATCGCTGGGACACCCGACAGATGTTTTTC. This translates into CACDVLGDRWDTRQMFF.